This TCR beta chain was obtained from a study of blood T cell repertoires in COVID-19. Study information: Whether acute or convalescent, the COVID-19 samples came from the United States, Italy and Spain.

Using immunoSEQ multiplex PCR, the repertoire was profiled, and TCRdb retains in-frame clones only, with some absent. In the table there are about 62,000 clones, roughly 92% of which are singletons. The table lists this clone with a count of one. V lost 4 bases and J lost 5; bases outside the gene matches: 5. CDR1 and CDR2 from the germline V gene are SGDLS and YYNGEE. The CDR3 runs 14 residues. The chain couples TRBV9 to TRBJ2-7; 11 bases are shared with TRBD2. The TCR was taken from a human donor in a cohort sampled during active COVID-19. Sequenced: peripheral blood. The CDR3 DNA is TGTGCCAGCAGCCTTAGCGGGAGGGTCCACGAGCAGTACTTC. Protein: CASSLSGRVHEQYF.